One and the same sample provided the 18 T cell receptor beta chains below, sequenced in a study of T cell repertoires in cytomegalovirus infection. Antigen specificity for these receptors is unknown. TCRdb re-analysed the reads in MiXCR, keeping a single row per CDR3 protein. In the table there are approximately 43,000 distinct CDR3 sequences, approximately 20% of which are singletons. The material sequenced was PBMCs, sequenced either directly or after in vitro stimulation (not recorded which). The source of these receptors is a human donor in good health (CMV status not recorded). Some clones in this sample may be carry-over from other donors' samples.

This clonotype was found many times. The chain links TRBV4-1 to TRBJ1-2, with D tentatively TRBD1 (5 bases). CDR1 MGHRA and CDR2 YSYEKL come from the germline V gene. The V and J ends lost 4 bases and 0 bases respectively, with 21 bases between them. CDR3 length: 18 residues. CDR3 in amino acids: CASSRLRVGALANYGYTF. The DNA of the CDR3 is TGCGCCAGCAGCCGATTGAGGGTCGGGGCCCTCGCTAACTATGGCTACACCTTC.

This clonotype has at least ten counts. V usage is TRBV4-1 and J usage is TRBJ1-2; a weak D match, TRBD1 (5 bases). CDR1 and CDR2 from the germline V gene are MGHRA and YSYEKL. V shed 1 base and J shed 0 bases, with 9 bases lying between them. CDR3 length: 15 amino acids. Written as DNA, the CDR3 is TGCGCCAGCAGCCAAGGGGACCCCACTAACTATGGCTACACCTTC. It translates to CASSQGDPTNYGYTF.

Judged by abundance, this clonotype is large. The chain uses TRBV27 and TRBJ2-7, with D possibly TRBD1 on 5 matching bases. The CDR3 length is 14 residues. Germline lookup yields CDR1 MNHEY and CDR2 SMNVEV (reference sequence). The V end was cut by 2 bases, the J end by 3 bases, with 11 bases between. Here the CDR3 reads CASSLQGGNYEQYF. The CDR3 DNA sequence: TGTGCCAGCAGTTTACAGGGCGGTAACTACGAGCAGTACTTC.

CDR3 in amino acids: CASSPPASGVYEQYF. The CDR3 DNA reads as TGTGCCAGCAGCCCCCCGGCTAGCGGGGTTTACGAGCAGTACTTC. This chain joins TRBV4-2 and TRBJ2-7, with 9 bases matching TRBD2. The CDR3 has 15 amino acids. V was clipped by 4 bases and J by 4 bases; unmatched bases: 8. Germline CDR1 reads LGHNA; CDR2 reads YNFKEQ.

This clonotype was picked up a small number of times. The chain couples TRBV2 to TRBJ1-1, with D unresolved. Germline V gives CDR1 SNHLY, CDR2 FYNNEI. V lost 7 bases and J 5 bases, leaving 14 bases between the germline ends. CDR3 length: 13 amino acids. CDR3 region: CASTFGRETEAFF. In nucleotides, the CDR3 is TGTGCCAGCACCTTTGGACGGGAGACTGAAGCTTTCTTT.

In this sample, this clonotype turned up many times. The DNA of the CDR3 is TGTGCCAGCAGCTTAGGCCTTCGGGAGCAGTACTTC. It specifies CASSLGLREQYF. V gene TRBV7-2 combines with J gene TRBJ2-7; D ambiguous. The CDR3 spans 12 residues. The germline V gene has CDR1 SGHTA and CDR2 FQGNSA. V lost 1 base and J 7 bases, leaving 8 bases between the germline ends.

This clonotype was counted between two and nine times. The chain couples TRBV19 to TRBJ2-1, with D uncertain. The germline gives CDR1 LNHDA, CDR2 SQIVND (reference sequence). The CDR3 contains 13 residues. Between the trimmed V and J ends, which lost 5 bases and 10 bases, there was a span of 15 bases. CDR3 region: CASSPRPGLEQFF. CDR3 in DNA: TGTGCCAGTAGTCCGCGCCCCGGGCTGGAGCAGTTCTTC.

At least ten counts were recorded for this clonotype. The rearrangement joins TRBV11-2 to TRBJ2-1; perhaps D is TRBD1 or TRBD2 (5 bases each). The CDR3 loop spans 14 amino acids. The V gene lost 3 bases and the J gene lost 7 bases, with 13 bases spanning the gap. Per germline, CDR1 SGHAT and CDR2 FQNNGV. CDR3 sequence reads: CASSFLGRTNEQFF. The CDR3 DNA reads TGTGCCAGCAGCTTCTTGGGACGGACAAATGAGCAGTTCTTC.

On this clonotype itself: A read error is possible here, since a much larger clone lies one base away. The V and J genes are TRBV7-2 and TRBJ2-7; D is possibly TRBD1 or TRBD2 (5 bases each). Looked up from germline, CDR1 is SGHTA and CDR2 is FQGNSA. V lost 7 bases and J 3 bases, leaving 13 bases between the germline ends. This CDR3 is built from 13 residues. The CDR3, as DNA: TGTGCCAGCACCCTCAGGGCGGGCTACGAGCAGTACTTC. It is translated as CASTLRAGYEQYF.

This clonotype was counted between two and nine times. The V call is TRBV5-5, the J call TRBJ2-2, with a tentative D call TRBD2 (5 bases). The CDR3 has 13 residues. Per the germline V gene, CDR1 is SGHKS and CDR2 is YYEKEE (reference sequence). Trimming took off 2 bases at V and 6 bases at J, with 8 bases between the two ends. For the CDR3, the DNA is TGTGCCAGCAGCTTTAATAGCGCCGGGGAGCTGTTTTTT. Protein: CASSFNSAGELFF.

The rearrangement uses TRBV7-9 and TRBJ2-7, with 12 bases identical to TRBD1. The CDR3 runs 16 residues. After removal of 4 bases from V and 7 bases from J, the junction contained 11 bases not matched to a gene. Germline-derived CDR1 and CDR2 are SEHNR and FQNEAQ (reference sequence). The CDR3 reads CASSWIPGQGAREQYF. For the CDR3, the DNA is TGTGCCAGCAGCTGGATCCCGGGACAGGGGGCTAGGGAGCAGTACTTC.

This clonotype came up many times. The chain employs TRBV12-3 or TRBV12-4 and TRBJ2-7; weak D call: TRBD2 (5 bases). This CDR3 region has 13 residues. The V end was cut by 0 bases, the J end by 6 bases, with 9 bases between. The CDR3 nucleotides read TGTGCCAGCAGTTTAGCGGTCCGGGGCGAGCAGTACTTC. Its translation: CASSLAVRGEQYF.

Regarding this clonotype: Germline is not matched at one junction end, which may reflect a read error. The chain has TRBV7-2 and TRBJ2-1; D may be TRBD1 (5 bases). CDR1 SGHTA and CDR2 FQGNSA come from the germline V gene. The CDR3 is 13 amino acids. In nucleotides, the CDR3 is TGTGCCAGCAGCTCTGACAGCGTAAATGAGCACTTCTTC. Its translation is CASSSDSVNEHFF.

This sequence joins TRBV5-1 and TRBJ2-3, with 10 bases that match TRBD2. Germline CDR1 reads SGHRS; CDR2 reads YFSETQ. CDR3 length: 14 residues. Trimming cost V 3 bases and J 6 bases; bases outside gene matches: 4. CDR3 in amino acids: CASSSSGGDDTQYF. Written as DNA, the CDR3 is TGCGCCAGCAGCTCCAGCGGGGGGGATGATACGCAGTATTTT.

In its sample, this clonotype was seen a few times. The rearrangement uses TRBV2 and TRBJ1-5, with D possibly matching TRBD1 (5 bases). Trimming cost V 10 bases and J 3 bases, with 13 bases left between them. CDR1 SNHLY and CDR2 FYNNEI come from the germline V gene. The CDR3 runs to 13 residues. CDR3 in amino acids: CATGRESNQPQHF. CDR3 DNA: TGTGCCACGGGACGCGAGTCCAATCAGCCCCAGCATTTT.

The rearrangement links TRBV7-9 to TRBJ2-7, with D maybe TRBD2 (6 bases). The germline V and J ends were trimmed by 4 bases and 3 bases, with 10 bases remaining between them. Looked up from germline, CDR1 is SEHNR and CDR2 is FQNEAQ (reference sequence). The CDR3 has 13 residues. The CDR3, as DNA: TGTGCCAGCAGCTCGCCGGGACTCTACGAGCAGTACTTC. Translating it yields CASSSPGLYEQYF.

A few counts support this clonotype. V is TRBV9 and J is TRBJ2-3; 9 nucleotides match TRBD1. Germline-derived CDR1 and CDR2 are SGDLS and YYNGEE. The CDR3 contains 15 residues. V gave up 0 bases and J gave up 5 bases; unmatched junction bases: 4. Written as DNA, the CDR3 is TGTGCCAGCAGCGTAGACAGGGGGCGCAGAGATACGCAGTATTTT. Amino acid sequence: CASSVDRGRRDTQYF. The complete variable domain, with remaining parts taken from reference TRBV9 and TRBJ2-3, reads DSGVTQTPKHLITATGQRVTLRCSPRSGDLSVYWYQQSLDQGLQFLIQYYNGEERAKGNILERFSAQQFPDLHSELNLSSLELGDSALYFCASSVDRGRRDTQYFGPGTRLTVL.

Many counts were recorded for this clonotype. The chain has TRBV11-2 and TRBJ2-4; 10 nucleotides line up with TRBD2. Per the germline V gene, CDR1 is SGHAT and CDR2 is FQNNGV. This CDR3 contains 19 residues. V lost 5 bases and J lost 1; bases outside the gene matches: 14. DNA for the CDR3: TGTGCCAGCAGCACCGGGCTAGCGGGAGTAAAAATGGCCAAAAACATTCAGTACTTC. It yields the protein CASSTGLAGVKMAKNIQYF.